These 19 T cell receptor beta chains share one sample of origin, sequenced in a study of T cells in localized non-small cell lung cancer. Measured with immunoSEQ multiplex PCR; TCRdb has only the in-frame clones, and not every one. Among more than 12,000 clones, more than 80% were seen once, and the ten largest hold less than 4.5%. The source material was peripheral blood, sampled before any cancer treatment. All receptors derive from a woman aged 40-69 years with stage I lung adenocarcinoma.

This sequence joins TRBV19 and TRBJ1-1; possible D gene TRBD1, 5 bases. Trimming stripped 4 bases from V and 4 bases from J, with 10 bases between. Germline assignment: CDR1 LNHDA and CDR2 SQIVND (reference sequence). There are 13 residues in the CDR3. CDR3 nucleotide sequence: TGTGCCAGTAGTACGGGGCTGGCCACTGAAGCTTTCTTT. Its protein is CASSTGLATEAFF.

The chain recombines TRBV4-2 with TRBJ1-4; D gene uncertain. Between the trimmed V and J ends, which lost 2 bases and 4 bases, there was a span of 11 bases. Germline CDR1 LGHNA, CDR2 YNFKEQ. The length of the CDR3 is 15 residues. The CDR3 loop reads CASSQNLGYNEKLFF. The CDR3, as DNA: TGTGCCAGCAGCCAAAACCTAGGTTATAATGAAAAACTGTTTTTT.

The chain combines TRBV10-3 with TRBJ2-5, with 9 bases fitting TRBD2. V lost 6 bases to trimming and J lost 1 base; unmatched junction nucleotides: 3. Germline V gene data show CDR1 as ENHRY and CDR2 as SYGVKD. This CDR3 spans 14 amino acids. The CDR3 DNA reads TGTGCCATCAGAAATAGCGGGGGCCAAGAGACCCAGTACTTC. Translated: CAIRNSGGQETQYF.

The V call is TRBV18, the J call TRBJ2-3; 10 bases match TRBD2. The CDR3 consists of 20 residues. The germline gives CDR1 KGHSH, CDR2 LQKENI. Trimming removed 2 bases from V and 0 bases from J; junction bases left unmatched: 14. CDR3 amino acids: CASSPYLPSGGLTSTDTQYF. The CDR3 DNA reads as TGTGCCAGCTCACCATACCTTCCTAGCGGGGGACTTACTAGCACAGATACGCAGTATTTT.

The chain joins TRBV15 to TRBJ1-1; 9 bases are a match to TRBD1. The V gene's germline CDR1 is LNHNV and CDR2 YYDKDF (reference sequence). CDR3 length: 13 residues. Trimming cost V 11 bases and J 6 bases; bases outside gene matches: 10. Here the CDR3 reads CAGGRDREAEAFF. The CDR3 DNA is TGTGCCGGGGGGCGGGACAGGGAAGCTGAAGCTTTCTTT.

This rearrangement joins TRBV28 to TRBJ1-2; no clear D. Between the trimmed V and J ends, which lost 2 bases and 2 bases, there was a span of 6 bases. The CDR3 has 13 residues. CDR1 and CDR2 from the germline V gene are MDHEN and SYDVKM. The chain's CDR3 is CASSLSWNYGYTF. CDR3 sequence (DNA): TGTGCCAGCAGTTTAAGCTGGAACTATGGCTACACCTTC.

The V call is TRBV7-2, the J call TRBJ2-3; 8 bases are a match to TRBD2. V lost 2 bases, J lost 5 bases, and 9 bases stayed unmatched. CDR1 and CDR2 from the germline V gene are SGHTA and FQGNSA. The CDR3 length is 16 residues. The CDR3 DNA sequence: TGTGCCAGCAGCTTATTTACGGGGGGGCTTGTAGATACGCAGTATTTT. Translation gives CASSLFTGGLVDTQYF.

This clone was observed a few times. The chain's CDR3 is CASSLEVGRTTYNEQFF. CDR3 in DNA: TGTGCCAGCAGCTTGGAGGTGGGACGCACGACCTACAATGAGCAGTTCTTC. J is TRBJ2-1 and V is TRBV5-4; D may correspond to TRBD1 or TRBD2 (5 bases each). Germline values: CDR1 SGHNT, CDR2 YYREEE (reference sequence). The CDR3 loop spans 17 amino acids. The germline V and J ends were trimmed by 0 bases and 2 bases, with 15 bases remaining between them.

The chain employs TRBV13 and TRBJ1-1; D possibly corresponds to TRBD1 (5 bases). The CDR3 is made up of 14 amino acids. V was pared by 3 bases and J by 3 bases, with 11 bases between. Germline CDR1 and CDR2: PRHDT and FYEKMQ (reference sequence). DNA for the CDR3: TGTGCCAGCAGCTTCAATCTGGGGCACACTGAAGCTTTCTTT. Translation: CASSFNLGHTEAFF.

This clone has a single count. The DNA of the CDR3 is TGTGCCTGGAGTATTCGACAGGTGAGGAGCGAAAAACTGTTTTTT. This encodes CAWSIRQVRSEKLFF. The chain has TRBV30 and TRBJ1-4, with a weak D call TRBD1 (6 bases). Trimming took off 2 bases at V and 8 bases at J, with 18 bases between the two ends. Germline V gives CDR1 GTSNPN, CDR2 SVGIG (reference sequence). The CDR3 totals 15 residues.

CDR3 sequence (DNA): TGTGCCAGCAGTTTATCAGATATTCAGCCCCAGCATTTT. Translated, it gives CASSLSDIQPQHF. The J gene is TRBJ1-5, the V gene TRBV28, with D hard to call. The CDR3 spans 13 residues. The germline V and J ends were trimmed by 1 base and 6 bases, with 7 bases remaining between them. CDR1 and CDR2 from the germline V gene are MDHEN and SYDVKM.

The V call is TRBV2, the J call TRBJ1-3; D is unresolved. Germline V gives CDR1 SNHLY, CDR2 FYNNEI. V lost 3 bases to trimming and J lost 1 base, with 4 bases between them. The CDR3 spans 13 residues. CDR3 sequence: CASSDHSGNTIYF. The CDR3 region has the DNA TGTGCCAGCAGTGATCATTCTGGAAACACCATATATTTT.

The V gene is TRBV29-1, the J gene TRBJ1-2; 7 bases agree with TRBD1. The CDR3 contains 11 residues. The ends lost 4 bases at V and 6 bases at J; junction bases unmatched: 2. Germline lookup yields CDR1 SQVTM and CDR2 ANQGSEA. The CDR3 DNA is TGCAGCGTTGGAGGGACAGATGGCTACACCTTC. Protein: CSVGGTDGYTF.

The chain joins TRBV7-8 to TRBJ1-1; D is unresolved. This CDR3 is built from 11 residues. The germline gives CDR1 SGHVS, CDR2 FQNEAQ. V dropped 1 base and J dropped 8 bases, with 5 bases sitting between them. In nucleotides, the CDR3 is TGTGCCAGCAGCTTAGGTGGGGAAGCTTTCTTT. This translates into CASSLGGEAFF.

The rearrangement links TRBV11-1 to TRBJ1-1; D is undetermined. In germline, CDR1 is SGHAT, CDR2 FQDESV (reference sequence). Deletions cut 0 bases from V and 7 bases from J, with 6 bases between. The CDR3 sequence is 12 residues long. CDR3 nucleotides: TGTGCCAGCAGCTTAGCGGGCTTTGAAGCTTTCTTT. Amino acids: CASSLAGFEAFF.

This sequence joins TRBV5-1 and TRBJ2-7; unclear D gene. The V gene's germline CDR1 is SGHRS and CDR2 YFSETQ. V lost 2 bases, J lost 2 bases, and 14 bases lay in between. The CDR3 consists of 15 residues. CDR3: CASSFLSEAPYEQYF. DNA of the CDR3: TGCGCCAGCAGCTTCCTTTCTGAGGCCCCCTACGAGCAGTACTTC.

The gene calls are TRBV5-1 and TRBJ1-4, with 9 nucleotides matching TRBD1. The germline gives CDR1 SGHRS, CDR2 YFSETQ. This CDR3 region has 19 residues. Trimming removed 2 bases from V and 8 bases from J; junction bases left unmatched: 19. The CDR3 protein is CASSFTFARTGQGWEKLFF. The DNA for the CDR3 is TGCGCCAGCAGCTTTACTTTCGCTCGGACGGGACAGGGATGGGAAAAACTGTTTTTT.

The chain combines TRBV19 with TRBJ1-5; 7 nucleotides match TRBD1. The V gene end was trimmed by 9 bases and the J gene end by 6 bases; junction bases not matched to a gene: 11. Germline V gives CDR1 LNHDA, CDR2 SQIVND (reference sequence). CDR3 length equals 14 residues. CDR3 nucleotides: TGTGCCAGCCGCCCCGACAGGGAGTCTCAGCCCCAGCATTTT. Translation: CASRPDRESQPQHF.

The J gene is TRBJ2-3, the V gene TRBV5-1; TRBD2 is a possible D gene (7 bases). Deletions cut 1 base from V and 0 bases from J, with 9 bases between. The V gene's germline CDR1 is SGHRS and CDR2 YFSETQ. The length of the CDR3 is 15 residues. CDR3 coding DNA: TGCGCCAGCAGCTTGCGGGGGGCCAGCACAGATACGCAGTATTTT. As protein: CASSLRGASTDTQYF.